This TCR beta chain was recovered during a study of blood T cell repertoires in COVID-19. Study in general: Sources were T cells, B-cell-depleted T cells, or PBMCs; the material itself was cDNA or gDNA.

CDR3 length equals 19 residues. With 0 bases clipped from V and 2 bases from J, the junction kept 11 bases outside the gene matches. CDR1 is SGDLS, CDR2 YYNGEE, per germline. As originally analysed: Researchers report that nucleated cell counts were estimated from reference gene primer amplification. The repertoire was sequenced with immunoSEQ multiplex PCR; TCRdb's copy has only in-frame clones and lacks some. The V and J calls and the clone size are those of that table, but D and trimming were determined from the DNA. Of 75,000 to 95,000 clones in the sample, about 70% are singletons; the top ten hold around 25%.

This chain links TRBV9 with TRBJ2-7; 13 bases fit TRBD2. Sequenced sample: peripheral blood. This clonotype was obtained from a woman aged 55-75 years in a cohort sampled during active or convalescent COVID-19. CDR3 protein: CASSVGPLTSGGGTYEQYF. The DNA for the CDR3 is TGTGCCAGCAGCGTAGGGCCCCTCACTAGCGGGGGGGGGACCTACGAGCAGTACTTC. The full variable domain, with the rest looked up from reference TRBV9 and TRBJ2-7, is DSGVTQTPKHLITATGQRVTLRCSPRSGDLSVYWYQQSLDQGLQFLIQYYNGEERAKGNILERFSAQQFPDLHSELNLSSLELGDSALYFCASSVGPLTSGGGTYEQYFGPGTRLTVT.